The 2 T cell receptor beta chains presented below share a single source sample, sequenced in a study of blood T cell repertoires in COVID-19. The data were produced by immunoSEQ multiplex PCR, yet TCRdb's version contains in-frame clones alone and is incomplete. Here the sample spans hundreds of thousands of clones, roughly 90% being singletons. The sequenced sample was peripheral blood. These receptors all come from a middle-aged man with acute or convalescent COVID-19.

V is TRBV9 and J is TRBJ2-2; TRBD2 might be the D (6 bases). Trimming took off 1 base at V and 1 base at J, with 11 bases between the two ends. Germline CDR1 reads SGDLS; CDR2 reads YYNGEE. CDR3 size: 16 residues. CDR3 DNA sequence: TGTGCCAGCAGCGTATGGGCGGGGATGAACACCGGGGAGCTGTTTTTT. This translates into CASSVWAGMNTGELFF.

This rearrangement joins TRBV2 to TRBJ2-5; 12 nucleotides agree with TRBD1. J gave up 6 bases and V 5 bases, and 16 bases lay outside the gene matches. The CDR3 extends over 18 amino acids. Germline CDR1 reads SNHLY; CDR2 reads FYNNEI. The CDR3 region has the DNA TGTGCCAGCAGTAAAACAGATCTGGGACAGGGGGCGGGGAAGACCCAGTACTTC. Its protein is CASSKTDLGQGAGKTQYF.